This T cell receptor beta chain was recovered during a study of regulatory T cells in long-lasting Graves disease. Study-level background: Treatment with antithyroid drugs for over 5 years, together with positive TSH receptor antibodies, meant persistent Graves' disease. Overall study results and limits: The number of shared public clonotypes was higher in persistent patients (around 2,700) than new patients (under 1,000).

Libraries of TCR beta came from iRepertoire HTBI primers plus Arm-PCR of CDR3 regions. TCRdb passed the multiplex PCR reads through MiXCR, listing each CDR3 protein once. The sample yields almost 350,000 distinct CDR3 sequences, 15% to 20% seen once. This sample's time point: persistent/refractory GD, antithyroid drugs over 5 years with positive TRAb. Following extraction of RNA from PBMCs, that RNA was used to make the TCR library. This clonotype was picked up many times. Its antigen is currently unknown. V lost 7 bases to trimming and J lost 2 bases; unmatched junction nucleotides: 13. This CDR3 has 16 amino acids. Per the germline V gene, CDR1 is MNHNS and CDR2 is SASEGT.

The specimen was peripheral blood mononuclear cells (PBMCs), collected when the disease was refractory, from a patient treated with antithyroid drugs. This chain joins TRBV6-1 and TRBJ2-7; TRBD1 agrees at 8 bases. This clonotype was sampled from a female donor with Graves disease. In nucleotides, the CDR3 is TGTGCCAGCACCAAGCACAGGGGGGACCCTACCTACGAGCAGTACTTC. This codes for CASTKHRGDPTYEQYF.